The next 11 T cell receptor beta chains were all read from a single sample in a study of cytomegalovirus exposure and HLA in healthy donors (dated by TCRdb to the late 2010s). The receptor library was made with the immunoSEQ multiplex PCR assay. The multiplex PCR relied on a mix of 60 forward primers for TCR Vbeta segments and 13 reverse primers for TCR Jbeta segments. TCRdb mirrors the immuneACCESS table, restricted to in-frame sequences. Some clones are absent from its copies; in checked studies, under half trace to an unresolved V gene, and the reason for the others is unknown. Within this sample are 210,000 or so clones, with around 85% of them counted one time only. 1% to 1.5% of the sample is in the top ten clones. The specimen sequenced was PBMCs. These receptor sequences come from a human donor in good health.

Worth noting for this clone: The conserved phenylalanine or tryptophan normally closing the CDR3 is absent here, so this likely arose from a read error. This chain uses TRBV12-5 with TRBJ2-7, with TRBD1 matching over 7 bases. This CDR3 spans 14 amino acids. V lost 4 bases to trimming and J lost 2 bases; unmatched junction nucleotides: 5. Per the germline V gene, CDR1 is LGHNT and CDR2 is FRNRAP. CDR3 region: CASGWGQLTYEQYS. Here the CDR3 DNA reads TGTGCTAGTGGTTGGGGACAGCTAACCTACGAGCAGTACTCC.

This clone has just a few counts. This chain joins TRBV9 and TRBJ2-1; tentatively, D is TRBD2 (6 bases). The V and J ends lost 1 base and 5 bases respectively, with 22 bases between them. The CDR3 is 18 amino acids. Looked up from germline, CDR1 is SGDLS and CDR2 is YYNGEE. The CDR3 sequence is CASSVPTAGRDGNNEQFF. In DNA, the CDR3 is TGTGCCAGCAGCGTACCCACCGCAGGGCGGGATGGGAACAATGAGCAGTTCTTC.

The chain couples TRBV7-2 to TRBJ2-1; D unclear. In germline, CDR1 is SGHTA, CDR2 FQGNSA. The V and J ends lost 1 base and 6 bases respectively, with 10 bases between them. CDR3 size: 14 residues. For the CDR3, the DNA is TGTGCCAGCAGCTTAGATCGGCTAGGCAATGAGCAGTTCTTC. Translation gives CASSLDRLGNEQFF. Full variable domain (outside the CDR3, taken from reference TRBV7-2 and TRBJ2-1): GAGVSQSPSNKVTEKGKDVELRCDPISGHTALYWYRQSLGQGLEFLIYFQGNSAPDKSGLPSDRFSAERTGGSVSTLTIQRTQQEDSAVYLCASSLDRLGNEQFFGPGTRLTVL.

The chain joins TRBV4-2 to TRBJ1-5; D is uncertain. V lost 0 bases and J lost 5, with 5 bases in between. From germline, CDR1 is LGHNA and CDR2 YNFKEQ. The CDR3 is 13 residues long. The CDR3 DNA reads TGTGCCAGCAGCCAAGATCTCCATCAGCCCCAGCATTTT. It specifies CASSQDLHQPQHF.

The chain uses TRBV7-3 and TRBJ2-1, with 8 bases fitting TRBD2. The germline V gene has CDR1 SGHTA and CDR2 FQGTGA. The CDR3 is made up of 14 amino acids. The V and J ends lost 5 bases and 6 bases, in that order; junction bases with no gene match: 6. This chain's CDR3 is CASSPGLVSNEQFF. The DNA for the CDR3 is TGTGCCAGCAGCCCGGGACTAGTTTCCAATGAGCAGTTCTTC.

This clone was counted only a few times. V and J are TRBV5-8 and TRBJ2-5; TRBD1 matches 10 bases. CDR1 SGHTS and CDR2 YDEGEE come from the germline V gene. This CDR3 contains 15 residues. Trimming removed 0 bases from V and 5 bases from J; junction bases left unmatched: 4. The DNA for the CDR3 is TGTGCCAGCAGCTTGGGACAGGGGGCTCTTGAGACCCAGTACTTC. This codes for CASSLGQGALETQYF.

CDR3 DNA: TGTGCCAGCAGCTTAGCGGGAGGATCCTACGAGCAGTACTTC. It codes for CASSLAGGSYEQYF. V and J are TRBV7-8 and TRBJ2-7, with a tentative D call TRBD2 (6 bases). Deletions cut 0 bases from V and 1 base from J, with 7 bases between. The germline CDR1 and CDR2 sequences are SGHVS and FQNEAQ. The CDR3 extends over 14 amino acids.

The genes are TRBV7-9 and TRBJ1-2; 9 bases align to TRBD1. The CDR3 consists of 15 residues. In germline, CDR1 is SEHNR, CDR2 FQNEAQ (reference sequence). J gave up 6 bases and V 5 bases, and 10 bases lay outside the gene matches. CDR3 coding DNA: TGTGCCAGCAGCGTTATCCCCGGACAGGGGAATGGCTACACCTTC. Translation: CASSVIPGQGNGYTF.

This clone appeared once. The V call is TRBV12-5, the J call TRBJ2-1; 10 nucleotides line up with TRBD2. The ends lost 0 bases at V and 4 bases at J; junction bases unmatched: 0. Germline values: CDR1 LGHNT, CDR2 FRNRAP. The CDR3 has 15 residues. The CDR3 reads CASGLVAGGYNEQFF. DNA for the CDR3: TGTGCTAGTGGTTTGGTAGCGGGAGGGTACAATGAGCAGTTCTTC.

The chain joins TRBV2 to TRBJ2-7; TRBD2 aligns across 16 bases. The CDR3 extends over 16 amino acids. Germline V lookup: CDR1 SNHLY, CDR2 FYNNEI. The J segment lost 2 bases and the V segment lost 4 bases, leaving 2 bases of the junction unmatched. The CDR3 loop reads CASSAGLAGGPYEQYF. CDR3 sequence (DNA): TGTGCCAGCAGTGCGGGACTAGCGGGAGGGCCCTACGAGCAGTACTTC.

The V gene is TRBV12-5, the J gene TRBJ2-3, with TRBD2 identical over 12 bases. V lost 0 bases to trimming and J lost 0 bases; unmatched junction nucleotides: 7. The V gene's germline CDR1 is LGHNT and CDR2 FRNRAP. This CDR3 region has 19 residues. CDR3 DNA: TGTGCTAGTGGTTTGGTAGTGACTAGCGGGGGCGCTAGCACAGATACGCAGTATTTT. Translating it yields CASGLVVTSGGASTDTQYF.